Below, one TCR beta chain is given with its context. This entry is derived from a study of technical replicates of blood from several donors. Profiled with immunoSEQ multiplex PCR; TCRdb holds only in-frame clones, not every one. The table lists about 93,000 clones, about 96% of them singletons. From germline, CDR1 is SGHVS and CDR2 FQNEAQ. The CDR3 runs 16 residues. V shed 2 bases and J shed 10 bases, with 24 bases lying between them. Input material: T cells isolated from PBMCs. This TCR came from a human donor in good health. The chain uses TRBV7-8 and TRBJ2-7, with a weak D call TRBD2 (6 bases). In DNA form, the CDR3 reads TGTGCCAGCAGCTTAAGAGAAGGGGAAACGGGAGCCAGCCAGTACTTC. It translates to CASSLREGETGASQYF.